This T cell receptor beta chain emerged from a study of shared clonotypes between healthy human individuals. About the research overall: CD8 memory received one plate per donor, CD8 naive two, CD4 memory three and CD4 naive three.

Germline assignment: CDR1 SGDLS and CDR2 YYNGEE. The trim removed 4 bases at V and 1 base at J, leaving 5 bases unmatched. The CDR3 totals 16 residues. Profiled with immunoSEQ multiplex PCR; TCRdb holds only in-frame clones, not every one. The data show 1.5 million to 1.9 million clones, approximately 98% seen once. Study results and limitations: Non-shared clonotypes had lower generation probabilities than clonotypes shared by all four sorted-subset donors. Memory subsets generally showed smaller estimated richness than naive subsets did.

This clone is a singleton in its sample. What it recognizes is unknown. The TCR comes from a man younger than 40 in good health. Source material: naive CD4+ T cells sorted from blood. Indicated subset: CD45RA+ positively selected. This chain joins TRBV9 and TRBJ2-6, with 7 bases identical to TRBD1. CDR3: CASSLPTGSGANVLTF. The CDR3 DNA reads as TGTGCCAGCAGCTTGCCGACAGGGTCTGGGGCCAACGTCCTGACTTTC. The full variable domain, with the rest looked up from reference TRBV9 and TRBJ2-6, is DSGVTQTPKHLITATGQRVTLRCSPRSGDLSVYWYQQSLDQGLQFLIQYYNGEERAKGNILERFSAQQFPDLHSELNLSSLELGDSALYFCASSLPTGSGANVLTFGAGSRLTVL.